These 32 T cell receptor beta chains came from one sample sequenced in a study of T cell changes during pregnancy in multiple sclerosis (dated by TCRdb to 2018 to 2020). The library was obtained by the immunoSEQ multiplex PCR assay. Sourced from immuneACCESS, this table was stored by TCRdb with only in-frame sequences that have V and J called. A share of the clones is absent; for the studies checked, an unresolved V gene accounts for under half, and the remainder has no known explanation. This sample lists roughly 70,000 clones; about 91% were detected once. Together, the top ten hold roughly 2% of the sample. Sequences were derived from peripheral blood, sampled in the first trimester of pregnancy. All receptors come from a female donor with multiple sclerosis, enrolled in a pregnancy study.

This chain joins TRBV7-3 and TRBJ2-2, with 11 nucleotides matching TRBD2. V trimming: 2 bases; J trimming: 2 bases; junction bases outside the gene matches: 4. The CDR3 spans 17 residues. Looked up from germline, CDR1 is SGHTA and CDR2 is FQGTGA. The DNA for the CDR3 is TGTGCCAGCAGCTTAGCTCTAGCGGGGGGCAACACCGGGGAGCTGTTTTTT. Protein product: CASSLALAGGNTGELFF.

The chain combines TRBV28 with TRBJ2-1; possible D gene TRBD1, 6 bases. V was cut by 5 bases and J by 8 bases, with 10 bases left in between. The length of the CDR3 is 12 residues. CDR1 and CDR2 (germline): MDHEN, SYDVKM. In nucleotides, the CDR3 is TGTGCCAGCAGTCTCAGGGGACATGAGCAGTTCTTC. Translating gives CASSLRGHEQFF.

The chain uses TRBV5-8 and TRBJ2-5, with D maybe TRBD1 (5 bases). Germline CDR1 reads SGHTS; CDR2 reads YDEGEE. The CDR3 covers 16 residues. V dropped 3 bases and J dropped 4 bases, with 19 bases sitting between them. CDR3: CASSSERQFYLETQYF. The CDR3 DNA is TGTGCCAGCAGCTCTGAGCGACAGTTCTACTTAGAGACCCAGTACTTC.

The chain recombines TRBV5-8 with TRBJ1-2, with 8 nucleotides matching TRBD1. Germline V gives CDR1 SGHTS, CDR2 YDEGEE. J lost 2 bases, V lost 0 bases, and 0 bases had no gene match. The CDR3 has 14 amino acids. CDR3 sequence (DNA): TGTGCCAGCAGCTTGGCAGGGGGCAACTATGGCTACACCTTC. Protein: CASSLAGGNYGYTF.

V and J are TRBV28 and TRBJ1-4, with 7 bases lining up with TRBD1. The junction had 2 bases not matched to a gene; V was cut back by 4 bases and J by 0 bases. The CDR3 runs to 15 residues. The germline gives CDR1 MDHEN, CDR2 SYDVKM. As DNA, the CDR3 is TGTGCCAGCAGTTCAGGGGGTGCAACTAATGAAAAACTGTTTTTT. It codes for CASSSGGATNEKLFF.

CDR3 coding DNA: TGTGCCAGCAACAAACAGGGGGCGATGCGGGACTACGAGCAGTACTTC. Translating gives CASNKQGAMRDYEQYF. This rearrangement joins TRBV6-6 to TRBJ2-7; TRBD1 matches at 9 bases. J lost 3 bases, V lost 7 bases, and 13 bases had no gene match. From germline, CDR1 is MNHNY and CDR2 SVGAGI (reference sequence). This CDR3 contains 16 residues.

The genes are TRBV7-8 and TRBJ2-7; 8 positions agree with TRBD2. From germline, CDR1 is SGHVS and CDR2 FQNEAQ. The CDR3 contains 15 residues. The junction had 4 bases not matched to a gene; V was cut back by 1 base and J by 2 bases. The CDR3 sequence is CASSLDYGRAYEQYF. Here the CDR3 DNA reads TGTGCCAGCAGCTTAGACTACGGGAGGGCCTACGAGCAGTACTTC.

This chain joins TRBV19 and TRBJ1-5; 7 bases map to TRBD1. This CDR3 contains 16 residues. Germline CDR1 reads LNHDA; CDR2 reads SQIVND (reference sequence). J lost 0 bases, V lost 3 bases, and 5 bases had no gene match. CDR3 loop: CASSITQGNSNQPQHF. CDR3 DNA: TGTGCCAGTAGTATTACACAGGGGAATAGCAATCAGCCCCAGCATTTT.

J is TRBJ2-3 and V is TRBV10-3, with D tentatively TRBD1 (6 bases). V was pared by 6 bases and J by 5 bases, with 15 bases between. The CDR3 is 14 amino acids. CDR1 is ENHRY and CDR2 is SYGVKD in the germline V gene. CDR3: CAISRDTVGDTQYF. In DNA form, the CDR3 reads TGTGCCATCAGCAGGGACACGGTCGGAGATACGCAGTATTTT.

The rearrangement joins TRBV30 to TRBJ2-7; 9 bases are a match to TRBD1. There are 16 residues in the CDR3. Germline CDR1 and CDR2: GTSNPN and SVGIG (reference sequence). The V and J ends lost 0 bases and 0 bases, in that order; junction bases with no gene match: 6. This CDR3 reads CAWSVGRTGVSYEQYF. The DNA for the CDR3 is TGTGCCTGGAGTGTAGGGAGGACAGGGGTCTCCTACGAGCAGTACTTC.

The genes are TRBV7-9 and TRBJ2-1; 9 bases match TRBD1. Looked up from germline, CDR1 is SEHNR and CDR2 is FQNEAQ (reference sequence). V dropped 5 bases and J dropped 5; count of bases not matched to a gene: 10. This CDR3 spans 16 amino acids. In nucleotides, the CDR3 is TGTGCCAGCAGCCGACAGGGGGGCGCGGGGCACAATGAGCAGTTCTTC. Encoded protein: CASSRQGGAGHNEQFF.

The CDR3 DNA sequence: TGCGCCAGCAGCCCCCGGACGGGGGGCGGATCTGGGGCCAACGTCCTGACTTTC. Amino acids: CASSPRTGGGSGANVLTF. This chain links TRBV4-1 with TRBJ2-6, with D tentatively TRBD2 (7 bases). Trimming took off 4 bases at V and 1 base at J, with 17 bases between the two ends. Per the germline V gene, CDR1 is MGHRA and CDR2 is YSYEKL. This CDR3 region has 18 residues.

The chain has TRBV18 and TRBJ2-2; TRBD1 matches 7 bases. The CDR3 sequence is 14 residues long. V was clipped by 6 bases and J by 4 bases; unmatched bases: 5. The germline V gene encodes CDR1 KGHSH and CDR2 LQKENI. CDR3 sequence (DNA): TGTGCCAGCTCCCCCGACAGGGTCACCGGGGAGCTGTTTTTT. Its translation: CASSPDRVTGELFF.

The genes are TRBV27 and TRBJ2-1; 9 bases map to TRBD1. Germline assignment: CDR1 MNHEY and CDR2 SMNVEV (reference sequence). With 3 bases clipped from V and 3 bases from J, the junction kept 6 bases outside the gene matches. The length of the CDR3 is 16 residues. The DNA for the CDR3 is TGTGCCAGCAGTTTTACCGGGACAGGGAGCTACAATGAGCAGTTCTTC. Its translation: CASSFTGTGSYNEQFF.

This clone was counted once. The V gene is TRBV5-4, the J gene TRBJ2-5; TRBD2 is a possible D gene (7 bases). Trimming took 6 bases from V and 4 from J, leaving 22 bases between them. Germline assignment: CDR1 SGHNT and CDR2 YYREEE (reference sequence). The CDR3 covers 16 residues. The CDR3 here is CASTSWGWGGGETQYF. The DNA for the CDR3 is TGTGCCAGCACCTCGTGGGGTTGGGGAGGGGGAGAGACCCAGTACTTC.

The CDR3 sequence: CASRLTGSNTEAFF. In nucleotides, the CDR3 is TGTGCCAGCAGATTGACAGGGTCGAACACTGAAGCTTTCTTT. The chain couples TRBV5-4 to TRBJ1-1; TRBD1 matches at 7 bases. V gave up 5 bases and J gave up 1 base; unmatched junction bases: 5. In germline, CDR1 is SGHNT, CDR2 YYREEE (reference sequence). The CDR3 extends over 14 amino acids. Using reference TRBV5-4 and TRBJ1-1 for the parts outside the CDR3, the full variable domain is ETGVTQSPTHLIKTRGQQVTLRCSSQSGHNTVSWYQQALGQGPQFIFQYYREEENGRGNFPPRFSGLQFPNYSSELNVNALELDDSALYLCASRLTGSNTEAFFGQGTRLTVV.

The rearrangement joins TRBV2 to TRBJ2-7, with a weak D call TRBD2 (6 bases). The germline V gene encodes CDR1 SNHLY and CDR2 FYNNEI. This CDR3 region has 14 residues. Trimming took 1 base from V and 2 from J, leaving 9 bases between them. CDR3 sequence: CASSEGREAYEQYF. The CDR3 DNA reads as TGTGCCAGCAGTGAAGGTAGGGAGGCCTACGAGCAGTACTTC.

The chain links TRBV7-9 to TRBJ1-4; 7 nucleotides line up with TRBD1. The CDR3 runs to 14 residues. Trimming removed 3 bases from V and 5 bases from J; junction bases left unmatched: 3. The germline gives CDR1 SEHNR, CDR2 FQNEAQ (reference sequence). This chain's CDR3 is CASSLTGRNEKLFF. CDR3 sequence (DNA): TGTGCCAGCAGCTTGACAGGGAGAAATGAAAAACTGTTTTTT.

This chain connects TRBV9 to TRBJ1-4; no clear D gene. The CDR3 consists of 14 residues. CDR1 is SGDLS and CDR2 is YYNGEE in the germline V gene. V lost 2 bases and J lost 7, with 12 bases in between. In DNA form, the CDR3 reads TGTGCCAGCAGCGTTGACCCCTCGGGTGAAAAACTGTTTTTT. It is translated as CASSVDPSGEKLFF.

CDR3: CASSVAGQGMAFQETQYF. The CDR3 DNA sequence: TGTGCCAGCAGTGTGGCGGGACAGGGAATGGCTTTCCAAGAGACCCAGTACTTC. V usage is TRBV27 and J usage is TRBJ2-5; 9 bases map to TRBD1. From germline, CDR1 is MNHEY and CDR2 SMNVEV (reference sequence). V lost 5 bases and J lost 1; bases outside the gene matches: 14. This CDR3 region has 18 residues.

This chain uses TRBV7-9 with TRBJ1-4; TRBD1 aligns across 9 bases. The length of the CDR3 is 15 residues. CDR1 is SEHNR, CDR2 FQNEAQ, per germline (reference sequence). J was trimmed by 8 bases and V by 3 bases; bases with no gene match: 7. CDR3 DNA: TGTGCCAGCAGCTTCTGGACAGGGGACGGAGAAAAACTGTTTTTT. It translates to CASSFWTGDGEKLFF.

The chain links TRBV27 to TRBJ1-2; D call uncertain. The germline V gene has CDR1 MNHEY and CDR2 SMNVEV (reference sequence). With 6 bases removed from V and 6 bases from J, the gap between germline ends came to 8 bases. The CDR3 contains 11 residues. The CDR3 protein is CASSRGDGYTF. DNA for the CDR3: TGTGCCAGCAGCCGGGGAGATGGCTACACCTTC.

The chain couples TRBV15 to TRBJ2-7; D might be TRBD1 (5 bases). Deletions cut 2 bases from V and 6 bases from J, with 11 bases between. Germline V gene sequence: CDR1 LNHNV, CDR2 YYDKDF (reference sequence). This CDR3 contains 13 residues. The CDR3 DNA reads as TGTGCCACCAGCAGATCCAGGGAATCCGAGCAGTACTTC. Amino acids: CATSRSRESEQYF.

The V gene is TRBV7-6, the J gene TRBJ2-7; 9 bases align to TRBD1. The CDR3 length is 21 residues. Germline V gives CDR1 SGHVS, CDR2 FNYEAQ. The V and J ends lost 5 bases and 4 bases, in that order; junction bases with no gene match: 27. Here the CDR3 DNA reads TGTGCCAGCAGCCCTTTTTATCCCCCGGGACAGGGACCCCCCTTTACTTACGAGCAGTACTTC. The encoded protein is CASSPFYPPGQGPPFTYEQYF.

The chain links TRBV7-9 to TRBJ1-6, with D perhaps matching TRBD1 (6 bases). The CDR3 totals 17 residues. Germline assignment: CDR1 SEHNR and CDR2 FQNEAQ (reference sequence). V dropped 4 bases and J dropped 7 bases, with 20 bases sitting between them. CDR3: CASSSREPGTGNSPLHF. CDR3 nucleotide sequence: TGTGCCAGCAGCTCAAGGGAGCCAGGCACAGGGAATTCACCCCTCCACTTT.

The chain carries TRBV5-1 and TRBJ1-4; D unclear. Germline-derived CDR1 and CDR2 are SGHRS and YFSETQ. Trimming left V 4 bases short and J 0 bases short, with 10 bases between. The CDR3 has 15 residues. In nucleotides, the CDR3 is TGCGCCAGCAGCCCGCTAGATTCAACTAATGAAAAACTGTTTTTT. Amino acid sequence: CASSPLDSTNEKLFF.

V and J are TRBV27 and TRBJ2-7, with D possibly matching TRBD2 (6 bases). CDR3 length: 14 residues. CDR1 and CDR2 from the germline V gene are MNHEY and SMNVEV (reference sequence). V shed 3 bases and J shed 2 bases, with 11 bases lying between them. The CDR3 DNA is TGTGCCAGCAGTTTTAGCGGCACCGCCTACGAGCAGTACTTC. Protein product: CASSFSGTAYEQYF.

As for this clone: Relative to the germline gene, one junction end is altered; a read error may explain this. This chain connects TRBV5-1 to TRBJ2-7; the match to TRBD2 covers 7 bases. The CDR3 is 15 amino acids. The germline V gene has CDR1 SGHRS and CDR2 YFSETQ. In nucleotides, the CDR3 is TGCGCCAGCAGCGGCCGGGAGGCTAGCTCCTTCGAGCAGTACTTC. Its protein product is CASSGREASSFEQYF.

The chain employs TRBV2 and TRBJ1-5; D remains unclear. The germline V gene encodes CDR1 SNHLY and CDR2 FYNNEI. The CDR3 is 13 amino acids. V was trimmed by 7 bases and J by 4 bases, leaving 11 bases between them. The CDR3 loop reads CASNRPGNQPQHF. For the CDR3, the DNA is TGTGCCAGCAATAGACCGGGTAATCAGCCCCAGCATTTT.

The chain recombines TRBV7-3 with TRBJ2-1; 7 positions match TRBD1. The V gene end was trimmed by 3 bases and the J gene end by 5 bases; junction bases not matched to a gene: 4. The CDR3 contains 14 residues. CDR1 SGHTA and CDR2 FQGTGA come from the germline V gene. The CDR3 loop reads CASSFNRGDNEQFF. CDR3 bases: TGTGCCAGCAGCTTCAACAGGGGTGACAATGAGCAGTTCTTC.

This clone appeared a single time. The V gene is TRBV6-4, the J gene TRBJ2-7; D is undetermined. The germline V gene has CDR1 MRHNA and CDR2 SNTAGT. V was pared by 0 bases and J by 2 bases, with 2 bases between. The CDR3 length is 12 residues. The CDR3 reads CASSDSAYEQYF. CDR3 in DNA: TGTGCCAGCAGTGACTCCGCCTACGAGCAGTACTTC.

V usage is TRBV5-4 and J usage is TRBJ1-1; 9 nucleotides agree with TRBD1. Per germline, CDR1 SGHNT and CDR2 YYREEE (reference sequence). The V and J ends lost 0 bases and 9 bases, in that order; junction bases with no gene match: 3. This CDR3 contains 13 residues. CDR3 residues: CASSLAGTGKAFF. The CDR3 bases are TGTGCCAGCAGCTTGGCGGGGACAGGGAAAGCTTTCTTT.